One and the same sample provided the 21 T cell receptor beta chains below, sequenced in a study of breast tumors, draining lymph nodes, adjacent tissues. TCRdb re-derived calls from the multiplex PCR reads in MiXCR, one entry per CDR3 protein. Of around 130,000 distinct CDR3 sequences detected, 21% appear once; the ten largest clones hold 2% to 2.5%. The lymph nodes were axillary draining lymph nodes from breast cancer patients. The sequencing input was axillary lymph node tissue. The receptors shown here come from a female donor with breast cancer. Some clones in this sample may be carry-over from other donors' samples.

Points on this clonotype: This may be a read error, as it is one base from a much larger clone. J is TRBJ2-5 and V is TRBV7-9; TRBD2 aligns across 7 bases. Germline CDR1 is SEHNR and CDR2 is FQNEAQ (reference sequence). V was pared by 5 bases and J by 5 bases, with 2 bases of the junction left unmatched. This CDR3 has 12 residues. The CDR3, as DNA: TGTGCCAGCAGCCTCGGGAGGGAGACCCAGTACTTC. This encodes CASSLGRETQYF.

About this clonotype itself: One end of the junction fails to match germline, which may point to a read error. J is TRBJ2-7 and V is TRBV9; 7 nucleotides agree with TRBD2. This CDR3 has 13 residues. Germline loops: CDR1 SGDLS, CDR2 YYNGEE. The CDR3 sequence: CASSVGLVYEQYF. Written as DNA, the CDR3 is TGTGCCAGCAGTGTAGGACTAGTCTACGAGCAGTACTTC.

This clonotype was seen a handful of times. The chain uses TRBV18 and TRBJ1-6, with TRBD1 as a possible D gene (5 bases). V lost 3 bases and J lost 10, with 13 bases in between. CDR1 is KGHSH and CDR2 is LQKENI in the germline V gene. The CDR3 has 14 residues. CDR3 in DNA: TGTGCCAGCTCACCGGGGCAGGGTGTCTCACCCCTCCACTTT. This gives the protein CASSPGQGVSPLHF. Full variable domain (missing parts from reference TRBV18 and TRBJ1-6): NAGVMQNPRHLVRRRGQEARLRCSPMKGHSHVYWYRQLPEEGLKFMVYLQKENIIDESGMPKERFSAEFPKEGPSILRIQQVVRGDSAAYFCASSPGQGVSPLHFGNGTRLTVT.

There are many counts of this clonotype. The chain joins TRBV7-8 to TRBJ2-7; D might be TRBD2 (5 bases). With 5 bases removed from V and 0 bases from J, the gap between germline ends came to 14 bases. The germline V gene encodes CDR1 SGHVS and CDR2 FQNEAQ. This CDR3 contains 15 residues. Written as DNA, the CDR3 is TGTGCCAGCAGCGATAGGACGGGGAGCTCCTACGAGCAGTACTTC. It codes for CASSDRTGSSYEQYF.

This clonotype has at least ten counts. This sequence joins TRBV19 and TRBJ2-1; D is possibly TRBD1 (5 bases). The CDR3 has 15 amino acids. CDR1 is LNHDA and CDR2 is SQIVND in the germline V gene (reference sequence). Trimming removed 3 bases from V and 3 bases from J, with 12 bases in between. The CDR3 bases are TGTGCCAGTAGTATCGGGCAGGGTAACTACAATGAGCAGTTCTTC. Its translation is CASSIGQGNYNEQFF.

This clonotype was picked up many times. The genes are TRBV19 and TRBJ1-5; 8 nucleotides match TRBD1. V shed 6 bases and J 4 bases; nucleotides not matched to a gene: 8. The length of the CDR3 is 15 residues. CDR1 is LNHDA, CDR2 SQIVND, per germline (reference sequence). The CDR3: CASSLDRANNQPQHF. In DNA form, the CDR3 reads TGTGCCAGTAGCTTGGACAGGGCCAATAATCAGCCCCAGCATTTT.

This clonotype has a count of ten or more. The V call is TRBV19, the J call TRBJ1-4; D gene unclear. Trimming shortened V by 1 base and J by 8 bases, and 5 bases separated the two germline ends. From germline, CDR1 is LNHDA and CDR2 SQIVND (reference sequence). The CDR3 is made up of 12 amino acids. The CDR3, as DNA: TGTGCCAGTAGTATAGGGGAGGAAAAACTGTTTTTT. This sequence encodes CASSIGEEKLFF.

This clonotype was counted at least ten times. The DNA for the CDR3 is TGTGCCAGCAGCGGGGGGGTGGACAGCACCGAGCAGTACTTC. This encodes CASSGGVDSTEQYF. This chain connects TRBV9 to TRBJ2-7; tentatively, D is TRBD1 or TRBD2 (6 bases each). Germline V CDR1 and CDR2: SGDLS, YYNGEE. The CDR3 extends over 14 amino acids. The ends were cut back, 3 bases at V and 6 bases at J, with 16 bases in the middle.

Concerning this clonotype: A much bigger clone sits one base away, suggesting this may be a read error. The chain links TRBV15 to TRBJ2-1; no clear D gene. Germline V gene data show CDR1 as LNHNV and CDR2 as YYDKDF (reference sequence). The CDR3 is 14 amino acids. V lost 0 bases to trimming and J lost 15 bases, with 18 bases between them. CDR3 bases: TGTGCCACCAGCAGAGATAGAAGGAGCATGAGAACGTTCTTC. Amino acid sequence: CATSRDRRSMRTFF.

V usage is TRBV2 and J usage is TRBJ1-1, with D possibly matching TRBD1 (6 bases). V dropped 6 bases and J dropped 2 bases, with 16 bases sitting between them. Per germline, CDR1 SNHLY and CDR2 FYNNEI. The CDR3 is 15 amino acids. The CDR3: CASRTTQGVNTEAFF. CDR3 bases: TGTGCCAGCAGAACCACACAGGGCGTAAACACTGAAGCTTTCTTT. Full variable domain (missing parts from reference TRBV2 and TRBJ1-1): EPEVTQTPSHQVTQMGQEVILRCVPISNHLYFYWYRQILGQKVEFLVSFYNNEISEKSEIFDDQFSVERPDGSNFTLKIRSTKLEDSAMYFCASRTTQGVNTEAFFGQGTRLTVV.

This clonotype was observed at least ten times. This sequence joins TRBV6-5 and TRBJ2-2, with 9 positions matching TRBD2. The CDR3 runs to 15 residues. Germline CDR1 and CDR2: MNHEY and SVGAGI. V trimming: 0 bases; J trimming: 4 bases; junction bases outside the gene matches: 0. This chain's CDR3 is CASSYSAGGTGELFF. The CDR3 region has the DNA TGTGCCAGCAGTTACTCAGCGGGAGGCACCGGGGAGCTGTTTTTT.

This clonotype was recorded many times. The rearrangement uses TRBV20-1 and TRBJ2-7; possible D gene TRBD1, 5 bases. The CDR3 extends over 13 amino acids. In germline, CDR1 is DFQATT, CDR2 SNEGSKA (reference sequence). V lost 1 base to trimming and J lost 3 bases, with 10 bases between them. The CDR3 sequence: CSARGPQGYEQYF. As DNA, the CDR3 is TGCAGTGCTAGAGGGCCCCAGGGCTACGAGCAGTACTTC.

There are a few counts of this clonotype. The chain combines TRBV7-8 with TRBJ2-1, with a tentative D call TRBD2 (6 bases). Trimming removed 0 bases at V and 8 bases at J, with 17 bases between. Looked up from germline, CDR1 is SGHVS and CDR2 is FQNEAQ. The CDR3 spans 16 residues. CDR3 bases: TGTGCCAGCAGCTTAGCGGCCTTGGGAGGATACGATGAGCAGTTCTTC. This codes for CASSLAALGGYDEQFF.

The V call is TRBV27, the J call TRBJ2-7; 9 bases line up with TRBD2. The CDR3 runs to 13 residues. V trimming: 2 bases; J trimming: 8 bases; junction bases outside the gene matches: 4. From germline, CDR1 is MNHEY and CDR2 SMNVEV (reference sequence). Here the CDR3 DNA reads TGTGCCAGCAGTTTACGCGGGAGGGACAAGCAGTACTTC. This codes for CASSLRGRDKQYF.

This clonotype was seen ten or more times. This chain connects TRBV20-1 to TRBJ1-5; 8 bases are a match to TRBD1. Germline values: CDR1 DFQATT, CDR2 SNEGSKA (reference sequence). After removal of 5 bases from V and 2 bases from J, the junction contained 5 bases not matched to a gene. The CDR3 is 14 residues long. The CDR3 DNA follows: TGCAGTGCTTCGGACAGGGTTGGCAATCAGCCCCAGCATTTT. It translates to CSASDRVGNQPQHF.

This clonotype was observed a few times. The chain carries TRBV5-6 and TRBJ2-1, with no clear D. Germline lookup yields CDR1 SGHDT and CDR2 YYEEEE. CDR3 size: 13 residues. V lost 0 bases to trimming and J lost 8 bases, with 9 bases between them. The DNA for the CDR3 is TGTGCCAGCAGCTTGGCTGTGAGGTATGAGCAGTTCTTC. Encoded protein: CASSLAVRYEQFF.

On this clonotype itself: A much larger clone lies one base from this, so it may be a read error. Because the CDR3 is missing its conserved closing phenylalanine or tryptophan, this is likely a read error. This chain's CDR3 is CASSFGKGSPLHC. The CDR3 nucleotides are TGTGCCAGCAGCTTTGGGAAAGGCTCACCCCTCCACTGT. The chain is built from TRBV5-4 and TRBJ1-6; D is uncertain. Between the trimmed V and J ends, which lost 2 bases and 10 bases, there was a span of 10 bases. The CDR3 spans 13 residues. Germline loops: CDR1 SGHNT, CDR2 YYREEE (reference sequence).

Concerning this clonotype: This may stem from a read error, because a much larger clone lies one nucleotide away. CDR3 region: CASNSPMAGVINEQFF. The CDR3 DNA follows: TGTGCCAGCAACTCCCCCATGGCGGGAGTTATCAATGAGCAGTTCTTC. This chain joins TRBV13 and TRBJ2-1; 7 bases are shared with TRBD2. The CDR3 is 16 amino acids. Trimming at V came to 7 bases and at J to 6 bases, leaving 15 bases not matched to a gene. CDR1 is PRHDT and CDR2 is FYEKMQ in the germline V gene (reference sequence).

This clonotype was seen repeatedly, ten times or more. DNA for the CDR3: TGTGCCACTGGGACAGAGAGTAATGAAAAACTGTTTTTT. Residues: CATGTESNEKLFF. This chain connects TRBV15 to TRBJ1-4; TRBD1 matches at 7 bases. Germline loops: CDR1 LNHNV, CDR2 YYDKDF (reference sequence). The J segment lost 4 bases and the V segment lost 9 bases, leaving 5 bases of the junction unmatched. This CDR3 contains 13 residues.

There are a few counts of this clonotype. The V call is TRBV3-1, the J call TRBJ1-2, with TRBD1 as a possible D gene (5 bases). The CDR3 has 14 amino acids. The germline V gene has CDR1 LGHDT and CDR2 YNNKEL (reference sequence). Trimming left V 4 bases short and J 4 bases short, with 13 bases between. CDR3 region: CASSPRDGIYGYTF. The CDR3 DNA reads TGTGCCAGCAGCCCTCGGGACGGAATCTATGGCTACACCTTC.

This clonotype was counted ten times or more. This chain links TRBV7-3 with TRBJ1-6; D is unresolved. The CDR3 totals 13 residues. Looked up from germline, CDR1 is SGHTA and CDR2 is FQGTGA. V gave up 4 bases and J gave up 10 bases, with 11 bases separating them. The CDR3 loop is CASSSSPGSPLHF. The CDR3 coding sequence is TGTGCCAGCAGCTCCTCTCCGGGGTCACCCCTCCACTTT.